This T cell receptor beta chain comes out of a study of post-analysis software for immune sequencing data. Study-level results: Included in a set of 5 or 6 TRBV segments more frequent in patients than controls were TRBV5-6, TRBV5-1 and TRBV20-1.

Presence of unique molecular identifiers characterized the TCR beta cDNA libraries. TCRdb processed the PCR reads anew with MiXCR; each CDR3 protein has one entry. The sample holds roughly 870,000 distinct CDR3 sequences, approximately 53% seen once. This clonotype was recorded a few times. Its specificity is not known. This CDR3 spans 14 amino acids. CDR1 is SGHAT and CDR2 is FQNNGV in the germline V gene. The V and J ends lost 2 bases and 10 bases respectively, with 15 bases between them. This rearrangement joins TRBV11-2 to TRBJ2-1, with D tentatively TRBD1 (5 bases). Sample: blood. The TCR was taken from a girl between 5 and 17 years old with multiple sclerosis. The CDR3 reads CASSLQTAGREQFF. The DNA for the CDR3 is TGTGCCAGCAGCTTACAGACAGCCGGTCGCGAGCAGTTCTTC.